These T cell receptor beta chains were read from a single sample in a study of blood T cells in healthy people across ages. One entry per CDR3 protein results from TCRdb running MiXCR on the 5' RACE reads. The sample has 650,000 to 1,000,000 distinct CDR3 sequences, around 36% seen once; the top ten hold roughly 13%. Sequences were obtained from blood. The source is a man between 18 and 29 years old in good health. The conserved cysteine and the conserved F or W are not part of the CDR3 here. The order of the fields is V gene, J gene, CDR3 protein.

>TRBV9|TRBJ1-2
ASSQGVGSGAYGYT
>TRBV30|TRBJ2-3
AWSPDRGNTDTQY
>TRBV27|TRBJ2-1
ASSWKGTDRNEQF
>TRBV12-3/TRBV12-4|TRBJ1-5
ASSQVRRNQPQH
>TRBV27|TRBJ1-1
ASSSRQASSTEAF
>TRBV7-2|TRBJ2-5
ASSLATGFQETQY
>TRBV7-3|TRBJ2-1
ASSPTSGGAANNEQF
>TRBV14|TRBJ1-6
ASSQAVPGEYNSPLH
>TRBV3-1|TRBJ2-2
ASSQDNTGELF
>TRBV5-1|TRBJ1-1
ASSWWGRKNTEAF
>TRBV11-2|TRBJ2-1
ASSSRTGPFRNEQF
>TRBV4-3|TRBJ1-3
ASSPPQGATGNTIY
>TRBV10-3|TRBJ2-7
AISESGQGAHEQY
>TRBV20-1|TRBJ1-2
SARDEERGLAGYGYT
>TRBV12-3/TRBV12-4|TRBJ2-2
ASSWANTGELF
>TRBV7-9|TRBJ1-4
ASSPQTGGYYEKLF
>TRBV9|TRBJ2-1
ASSGGSDGSEQF
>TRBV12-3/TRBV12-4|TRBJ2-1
ASSLWGSSYNEQF
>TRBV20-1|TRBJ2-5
SGQGPLGTQY
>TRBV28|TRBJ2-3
GTHGGRLRGRETDTQY
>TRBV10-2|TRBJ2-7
ASRYTGREQY
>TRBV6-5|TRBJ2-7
ASTPLSGTGHYEQY
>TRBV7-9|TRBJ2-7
ASSSKDSQTYEQY
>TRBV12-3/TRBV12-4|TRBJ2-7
ASSLGSTRHYEQY
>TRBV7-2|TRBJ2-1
ASSQKLYEQF
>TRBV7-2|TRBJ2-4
ASSPPGGSKNIQY
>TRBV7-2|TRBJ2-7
ASSLGQASSYEQY
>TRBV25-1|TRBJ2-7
ASNEDPELYEQY
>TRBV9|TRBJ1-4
ASSAGSGNEKLF
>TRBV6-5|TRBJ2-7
ASRYRQDATYEQY
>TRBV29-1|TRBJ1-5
SVTLTGETNQPQH
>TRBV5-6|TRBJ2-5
ASSLAGQPHNEQY
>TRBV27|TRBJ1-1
ASSLRTGRENAF
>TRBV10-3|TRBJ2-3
AISESTGTRGQY
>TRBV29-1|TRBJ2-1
SVEGGRRGAGEPRNEQF
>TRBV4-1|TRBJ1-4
ASSLSQPEKLF
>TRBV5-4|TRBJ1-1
ASSPGGLPSEDTEAF
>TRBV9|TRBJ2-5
ASSVEETGFGETQY
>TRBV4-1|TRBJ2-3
ASSQRWRGDVEY
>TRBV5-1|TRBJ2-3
ASSLAFRSTDTQY
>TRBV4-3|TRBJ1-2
ASSQDSQAYGYT
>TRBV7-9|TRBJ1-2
ASSPGQTPYGYT
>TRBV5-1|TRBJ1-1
ASKTVTRASTEAF
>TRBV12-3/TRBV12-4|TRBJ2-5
ASSPNRGNQETQY
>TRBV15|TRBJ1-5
ATSRDGRSNQPQH
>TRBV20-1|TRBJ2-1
SARDITSVEQF
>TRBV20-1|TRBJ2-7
SARGSGIDEQY
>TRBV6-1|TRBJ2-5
ASSEVGLAGPGETQY
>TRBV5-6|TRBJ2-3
ASSWGTDTDTQY
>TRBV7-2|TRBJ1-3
ASSFTDRPGNTIY
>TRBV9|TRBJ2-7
ASSVEQGGLYEQY
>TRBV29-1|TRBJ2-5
SVAHRGQETQY
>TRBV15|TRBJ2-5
ATSRERRETQY
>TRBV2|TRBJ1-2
ASSGSVIYGYT
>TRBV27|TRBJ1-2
ASTTIGTGGIEGYT
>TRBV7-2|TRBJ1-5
ASSLKWNQPQH
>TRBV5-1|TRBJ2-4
ASSPGLAGSGGAKNIQY
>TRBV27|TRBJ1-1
ASTSLQGYDTEAF
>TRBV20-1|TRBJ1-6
SASPESSYNSPLH